The sequence of this T cell receptor beta chain was determined in a study of blood T cell repertoires in COVID-19. About the research overall: The United States, Italy and Spain provided the acute and convalescent COVID-19 samples.

The data were produced by immunoSEQ multiplex PCR, yet TCRdb's version contains in-frame clones alone and is incomplete. The sample carries fewer than 150,000 clones, 70% to 85% recorded once. Germline CDR1 SEHNR, CDR2 FQNEAQ (reference sequence). CDR3 length: 17 residues. The ends were cut back, 2 bases at V and 6 bases at J, with 19 bases in the middle. Only one count was recorded for this clone. Source material: peripheral blood. The TCR comes from a human donor in a cohort sampled during active COVID-19. This rearrangement joins TRBV7-9 to TRBJ1-4; tentatively, D is TRBD1 (5 bases). CDR3 protein: CASSLFWRQGGDEKLFF. The DNA of the CDR3 is TGTGCCAGCAGCTTATTCTGGCGTCAGGGCGGGGATGAAAAACTGTTTTTT.